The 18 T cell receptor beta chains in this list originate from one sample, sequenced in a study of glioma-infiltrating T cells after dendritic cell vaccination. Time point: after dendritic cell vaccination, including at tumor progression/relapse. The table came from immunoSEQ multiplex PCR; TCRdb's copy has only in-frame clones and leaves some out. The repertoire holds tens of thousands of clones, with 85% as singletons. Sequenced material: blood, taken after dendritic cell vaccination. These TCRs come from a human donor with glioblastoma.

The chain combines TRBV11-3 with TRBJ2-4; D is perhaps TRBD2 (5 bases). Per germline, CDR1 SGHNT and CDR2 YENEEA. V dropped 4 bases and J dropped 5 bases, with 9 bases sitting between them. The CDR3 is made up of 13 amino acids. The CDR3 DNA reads TGTGCCAGCAGCTCCTCCGGGGAAAACATTCAGTACTTC. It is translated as CASSSSGENIQYF.

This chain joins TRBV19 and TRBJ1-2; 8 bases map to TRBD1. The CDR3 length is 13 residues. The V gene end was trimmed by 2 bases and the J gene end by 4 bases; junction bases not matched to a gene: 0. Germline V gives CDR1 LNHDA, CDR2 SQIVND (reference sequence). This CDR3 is CASSITGGYGYTF. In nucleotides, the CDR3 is TGTGCCAGTAGTATAACAGGGGGCTATGGCTACACCTTC.

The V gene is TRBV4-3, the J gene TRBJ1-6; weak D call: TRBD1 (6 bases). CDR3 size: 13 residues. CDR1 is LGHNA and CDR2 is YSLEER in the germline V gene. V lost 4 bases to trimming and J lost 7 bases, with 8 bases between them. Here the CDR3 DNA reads TGCGCCAGCAGCCTGGACAGAAATTCACCCCTCCACTTT. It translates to CASSLDRNSPLHF.

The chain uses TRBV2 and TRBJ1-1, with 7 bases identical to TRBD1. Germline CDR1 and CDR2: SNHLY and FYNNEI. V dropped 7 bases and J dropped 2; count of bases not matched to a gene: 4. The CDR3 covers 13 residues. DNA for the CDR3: TGTGCCAGCACTAGGGACAGCAACACTGAAGCTTTCTTT. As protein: CASTRDSNTEAFF.

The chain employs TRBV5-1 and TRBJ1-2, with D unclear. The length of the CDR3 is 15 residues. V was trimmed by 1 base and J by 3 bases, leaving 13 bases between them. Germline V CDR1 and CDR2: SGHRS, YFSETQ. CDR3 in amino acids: CASSLFAGSDYGYTF. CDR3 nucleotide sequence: TGCGCCAGCAGCTTGTTCGCCGGGTCCGACTATGGCTACACCTTC.

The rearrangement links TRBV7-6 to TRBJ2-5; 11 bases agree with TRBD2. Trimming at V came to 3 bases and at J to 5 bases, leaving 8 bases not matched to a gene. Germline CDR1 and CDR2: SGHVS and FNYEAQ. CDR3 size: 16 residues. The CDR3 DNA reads TGTGCCAGCAGCTTGTTAGCGGGGGGGAGTTGGGAGACCCAGTACTTC. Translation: CASSLLAGGSWETQYF. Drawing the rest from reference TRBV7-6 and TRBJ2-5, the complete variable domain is GAGVSQSPRYKVTKRGQDVALRCDPISGHVSLYWYRQALGQGPEFLTYFNYEAQQDKSGLPNDRFSAERPEGSISTLTIQRTEQRDSAMYRCASSLLAGGSWETQYFGPGTRLLVL.

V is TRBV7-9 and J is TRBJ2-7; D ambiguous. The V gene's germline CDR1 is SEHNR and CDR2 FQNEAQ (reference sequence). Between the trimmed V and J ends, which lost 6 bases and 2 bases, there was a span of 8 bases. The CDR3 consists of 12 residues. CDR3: CASSLSAYEQYF. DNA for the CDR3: TGTGCCAGCAGTCTGAGTGCCTACGAGCAGTACTTC.

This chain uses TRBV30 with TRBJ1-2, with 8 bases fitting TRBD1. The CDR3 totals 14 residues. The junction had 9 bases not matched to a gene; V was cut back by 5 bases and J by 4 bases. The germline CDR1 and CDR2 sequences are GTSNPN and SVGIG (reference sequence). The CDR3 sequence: CAWLRQGNTYGYTF. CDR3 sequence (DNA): TGTGCCTGGCTCCGACAGGGGAACACCTATGGCTACACCTTC. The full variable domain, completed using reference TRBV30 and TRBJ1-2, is SQTIHQWPATLVQPVGSPLSLECTVEGTSNPNLYWYRQAAGRGLQLLFYSVGIGQISSEVPQNLSASRPQDRQFILSSKKLLLSDSGFYLCAWLRQGNTYGYTFGSGTRLTVV.

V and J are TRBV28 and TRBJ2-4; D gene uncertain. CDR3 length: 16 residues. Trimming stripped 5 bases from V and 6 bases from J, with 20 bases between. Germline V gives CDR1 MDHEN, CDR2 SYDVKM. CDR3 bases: TGTGCCAGCAGTCCCCTCCCGGATCTCTTAGCAAACATTCAGTACTTC. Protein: CASSPLPDLLANIQYF. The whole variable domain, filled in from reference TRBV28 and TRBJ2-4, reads DVKVTQSSRYLVKRTGEKVFLECVQDMDHENMFWYRQDPGLGLRLIYFSYDVKMKEKGDIPEGYSVSREKKERFSLILESASTNQTSMYLCASSPLPDLLANIQYFGAGTRLSVL.

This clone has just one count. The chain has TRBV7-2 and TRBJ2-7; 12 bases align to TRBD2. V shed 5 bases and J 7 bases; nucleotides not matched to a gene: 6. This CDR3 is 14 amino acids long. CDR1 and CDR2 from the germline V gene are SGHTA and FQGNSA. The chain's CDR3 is CASSRTSGTVEQYF. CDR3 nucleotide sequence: TGTGCCAGCAGCCGGACTAGCGGGACCGTGGAGCAGTACTTC.

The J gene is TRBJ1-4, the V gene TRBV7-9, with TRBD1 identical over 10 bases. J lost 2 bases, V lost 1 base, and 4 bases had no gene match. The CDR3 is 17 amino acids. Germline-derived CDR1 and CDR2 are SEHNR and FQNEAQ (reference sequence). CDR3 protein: CASSLGGQGKTNEKLFF. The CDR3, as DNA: TGTGCCAGCAGCTTAGGGGGACAGGGGAAGACTAATGAAAAACTGTTTTTT.

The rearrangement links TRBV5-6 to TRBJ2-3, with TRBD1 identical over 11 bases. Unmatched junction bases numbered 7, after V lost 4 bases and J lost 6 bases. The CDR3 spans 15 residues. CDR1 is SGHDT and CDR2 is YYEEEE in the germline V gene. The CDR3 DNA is TGTGCCAGCAGCCCAGGACAGGGGGCTTTGGATACGCAGTATTTT. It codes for CASSPGQGALDTQYF.

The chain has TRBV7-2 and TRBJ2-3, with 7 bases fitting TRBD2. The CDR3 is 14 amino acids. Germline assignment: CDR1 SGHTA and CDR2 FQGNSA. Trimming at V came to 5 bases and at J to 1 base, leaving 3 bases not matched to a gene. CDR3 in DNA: TGTGCCAGCAGCCCTGCGGGGGGCACAGATACGCAGTATTTT. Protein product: CASSPAGGTDTQYF.

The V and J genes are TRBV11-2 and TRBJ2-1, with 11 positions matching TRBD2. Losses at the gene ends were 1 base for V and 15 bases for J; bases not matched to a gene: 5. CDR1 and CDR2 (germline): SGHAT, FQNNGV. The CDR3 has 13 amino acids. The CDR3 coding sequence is TGTGCCAGCAGCTTAGCCACTAGCGGGAGACCGTTCTTC. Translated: CASSLATSGRPFF.

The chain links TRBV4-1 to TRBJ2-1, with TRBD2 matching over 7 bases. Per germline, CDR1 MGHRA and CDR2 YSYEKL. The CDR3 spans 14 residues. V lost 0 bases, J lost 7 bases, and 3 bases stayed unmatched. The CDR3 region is CASSQDRGVNEQFF. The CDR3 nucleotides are TGCGCCAGCAGCCAAGATCGGGGGGTGAATGAGCAGTTCTTC.

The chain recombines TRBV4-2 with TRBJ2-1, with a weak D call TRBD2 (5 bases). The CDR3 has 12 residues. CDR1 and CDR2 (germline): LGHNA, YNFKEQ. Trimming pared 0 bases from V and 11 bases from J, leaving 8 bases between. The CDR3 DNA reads TGTGCCAGCAGCCAAGAATCGGGGAAGCAGTTCTTC. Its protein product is CASSQESGKQFF.

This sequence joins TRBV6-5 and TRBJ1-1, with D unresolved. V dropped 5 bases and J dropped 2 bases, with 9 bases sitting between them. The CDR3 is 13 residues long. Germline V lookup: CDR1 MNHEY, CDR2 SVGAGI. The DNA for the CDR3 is TGTGCCAGCAGTCTACGGTTAAACACTGAAGCTTTCTTT. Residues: CASSLRLNTEAFF.

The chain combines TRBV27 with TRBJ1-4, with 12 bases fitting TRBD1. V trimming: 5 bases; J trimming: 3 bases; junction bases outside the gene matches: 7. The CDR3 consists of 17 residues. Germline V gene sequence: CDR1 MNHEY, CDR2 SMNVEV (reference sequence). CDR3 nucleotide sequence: TGTGCCAGCAGTCTACTGGGACAGGGGGCGTCTAATGAAAAACTGTTTTTT. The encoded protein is CASSLLGQGASNEKLFF.